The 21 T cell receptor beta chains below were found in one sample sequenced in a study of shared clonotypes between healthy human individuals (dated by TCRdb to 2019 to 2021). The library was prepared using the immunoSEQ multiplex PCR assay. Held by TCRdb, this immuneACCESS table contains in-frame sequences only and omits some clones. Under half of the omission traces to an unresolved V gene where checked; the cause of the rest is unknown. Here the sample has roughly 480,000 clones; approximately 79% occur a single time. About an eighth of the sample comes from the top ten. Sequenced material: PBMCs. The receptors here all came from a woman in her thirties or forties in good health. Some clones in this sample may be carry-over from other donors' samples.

CDR3 sequence reads: CASSLDGDNTGELFF. CDR3 bases: TGCGCCAGCAGCTTGGACGGGGATAACACCGGGGAGCTGTTTTTT. This chain joins TRBV5-1 and TRBJ2-2; D perhaps matches TRBD2 (5 bases). The V end lost 0 bases, the J end lost 2 bases, and 8 bases lay between the germline ends. Germline CDR1 and CDR2: SGHRS and YFSETQ. This CDR3 has 15 residues. Full variable domain (missing parts from reference TRBV5-1 and TRBJ2-2): KAGVTQTPRYLIKTRGQQVTLSCSPISGHRSVSWYQQTPGQGLQFLFEYFSETQRNKGNFPGRFSGRQFSNSRSEMNVSTLELGDSALYLCASSLDGDNTGELFFGEGSRLTVL.

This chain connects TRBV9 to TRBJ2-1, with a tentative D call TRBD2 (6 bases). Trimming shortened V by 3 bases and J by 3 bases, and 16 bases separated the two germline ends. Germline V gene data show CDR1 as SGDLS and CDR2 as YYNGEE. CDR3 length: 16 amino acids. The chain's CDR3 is CASSAVGTSSYNEQFF. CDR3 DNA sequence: TGTGCCAGCAGCGCGGTAGGGACTTCGAGCTACAATGAGCAGTTCTTC.

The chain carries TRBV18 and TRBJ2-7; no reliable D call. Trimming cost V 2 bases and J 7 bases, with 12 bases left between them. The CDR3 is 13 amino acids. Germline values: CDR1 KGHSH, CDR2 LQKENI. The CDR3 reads CASSPRASGEQYF. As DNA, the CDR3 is TGTGCCAGCTCACCAAGGGCCTCCGGGGAGCAGTACTTC.

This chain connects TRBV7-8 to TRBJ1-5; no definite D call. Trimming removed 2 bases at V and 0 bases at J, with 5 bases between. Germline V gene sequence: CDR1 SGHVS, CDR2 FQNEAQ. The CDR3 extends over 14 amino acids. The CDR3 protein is CASSLFPSNQPQHF. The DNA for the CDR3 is TGTGCCAGCAGCTTATTCCCTAGCAATCAGCCCCAGCATTTT.

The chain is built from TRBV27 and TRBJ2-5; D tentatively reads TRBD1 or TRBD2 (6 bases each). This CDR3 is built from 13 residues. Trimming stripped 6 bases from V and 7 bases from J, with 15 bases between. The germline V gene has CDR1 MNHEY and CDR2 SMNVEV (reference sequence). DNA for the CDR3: TGTGCCAGCAGCCCACCGGGGGCCAGGACCCAGTACTTC. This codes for CASSPPGARTQYF.

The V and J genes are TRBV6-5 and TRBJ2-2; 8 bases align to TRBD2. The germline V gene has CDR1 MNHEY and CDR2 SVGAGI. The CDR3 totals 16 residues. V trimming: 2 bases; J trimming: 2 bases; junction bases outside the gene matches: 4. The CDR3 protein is CASSYHSGTNTGELFF. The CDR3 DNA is TGTGCCAGCAGTTACCATAGCGGGACCAACACCGGGGAGCTGTTTTTT.

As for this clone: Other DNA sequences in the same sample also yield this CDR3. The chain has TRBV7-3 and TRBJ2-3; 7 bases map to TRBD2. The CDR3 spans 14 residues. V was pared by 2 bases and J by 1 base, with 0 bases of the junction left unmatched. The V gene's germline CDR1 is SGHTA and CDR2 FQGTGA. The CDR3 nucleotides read TGTGCCAGCAGCTTAGCGGGAGGCACAGATACGCAGTATTTT. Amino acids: CASSLAGGTDTQYF.

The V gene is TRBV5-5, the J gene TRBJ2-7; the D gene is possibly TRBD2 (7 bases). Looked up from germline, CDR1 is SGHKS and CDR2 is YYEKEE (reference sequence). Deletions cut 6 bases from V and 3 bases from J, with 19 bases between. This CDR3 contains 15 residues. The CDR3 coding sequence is TGTGCCAGCACTCCCCGGGGGGACACCGACTACGAGCAGTACTTC. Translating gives CASTPRGDTDYEQYF. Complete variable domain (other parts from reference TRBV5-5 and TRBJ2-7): DAGVTQSPTHLIKTRGQQVTLRCSPISGHKSVSWYQQVLGQGPQFIFQYYEKEERGRGNFPDRFSARQFPNYSSELNVNALLLGDSALYLCASTPRGDTDYEQYFGPGTRLTVT.

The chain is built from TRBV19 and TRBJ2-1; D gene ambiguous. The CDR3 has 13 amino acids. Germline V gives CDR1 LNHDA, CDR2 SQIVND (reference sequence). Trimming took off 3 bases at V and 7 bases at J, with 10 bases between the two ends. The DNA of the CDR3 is TGTGCCAGTAGTATGAGAACCCTGAATGAGCAGTTCTTC. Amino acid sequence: CASSMRTLNEQFF.

The CDR3 region has the DNA TGTGCCAGCATAGGGGGGGGCTCCACTGAAGCTTTCTTT. This gives the protein CASIGGGSTEAFF. The rearrangement joins TRBV6-5 to TRBJ1-1; maybe TRBD1 (6 bases). V was pared by 7 bases and J by 4 bases, with 13 bases between. The CDR3 has 13 residues. Per germline, CDR1 MNHEY and CDR2 SVGAGI.

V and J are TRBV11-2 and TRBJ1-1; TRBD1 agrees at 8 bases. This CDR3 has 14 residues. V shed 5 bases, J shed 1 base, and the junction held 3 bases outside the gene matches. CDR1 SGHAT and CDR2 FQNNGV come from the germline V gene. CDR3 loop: CASSLTGGNTEAFF. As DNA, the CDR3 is TGTGCCAGCAGCCTCACAGGGGGGAACACTGAAGCTTTCTTT.

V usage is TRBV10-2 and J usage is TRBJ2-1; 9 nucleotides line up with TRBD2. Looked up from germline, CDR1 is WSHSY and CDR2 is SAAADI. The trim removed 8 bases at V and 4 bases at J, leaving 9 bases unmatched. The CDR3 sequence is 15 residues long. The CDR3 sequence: CASALGTSRYNEQFF. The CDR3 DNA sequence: TGCGCCAGCGCGCTCGGGACTAGCAGGTACAATGAGCAGTTCTTC.

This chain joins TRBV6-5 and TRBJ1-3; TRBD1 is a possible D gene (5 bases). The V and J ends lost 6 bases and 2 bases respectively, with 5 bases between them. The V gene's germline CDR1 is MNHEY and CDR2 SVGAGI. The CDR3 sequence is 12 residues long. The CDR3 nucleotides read TGTGCCAGCAGGGACACTGGAAACACCATATATTTT. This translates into CASRDTGNTIYF.

CDR3 residues: CASSSGGVAYEQYF. As DNA, the CDR3 is TGTGCCAGCAGCTCCGGCGGAGTTGCATACGAGCAGTACTTC. The chain carries TRBV5-4 and TRBJ2-7; D is ambiguous. V dropped 3 bases and J dropped 4 bases, with 14 bases sitting between them. The CDR3 consists of 14 residues. CDR1 is SGHNT and CDR2 is YYREEE in the germline V gene (reference sequence).

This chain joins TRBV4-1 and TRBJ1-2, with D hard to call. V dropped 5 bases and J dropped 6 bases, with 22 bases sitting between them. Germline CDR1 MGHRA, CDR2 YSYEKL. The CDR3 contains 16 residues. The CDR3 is CASSFSPRPVRDGYTF. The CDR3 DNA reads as TGCGCCAGCAGCTTCTCTCCCCGTCCAGTACGGGATGGCTACACCTTC.

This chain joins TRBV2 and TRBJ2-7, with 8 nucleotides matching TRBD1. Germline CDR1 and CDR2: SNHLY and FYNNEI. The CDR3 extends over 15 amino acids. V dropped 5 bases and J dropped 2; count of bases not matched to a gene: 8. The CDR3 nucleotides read TGTGCCAGCAGTATGGACAGGGTTGCAACCTACGAGCAGTACTTC. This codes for CASSMDRVATYEQYF.

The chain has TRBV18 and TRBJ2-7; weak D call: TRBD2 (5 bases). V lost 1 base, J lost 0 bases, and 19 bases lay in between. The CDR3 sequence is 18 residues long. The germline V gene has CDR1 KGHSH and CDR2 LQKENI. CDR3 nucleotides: TGTGCCAGCTCACCACGCCCAGGACTGCCAAGGAGCTCCTACGAGCAGTACTTC. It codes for CASSPRPGLPRSSYEQYF.

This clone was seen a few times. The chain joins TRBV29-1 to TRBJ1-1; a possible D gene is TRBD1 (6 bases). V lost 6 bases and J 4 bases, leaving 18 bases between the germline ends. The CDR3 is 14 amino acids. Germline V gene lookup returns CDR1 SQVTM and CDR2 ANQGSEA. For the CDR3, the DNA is TGCAGCGTCAAAGGGGGTGCTAGAGTCACTGAAGCTTTCTTT. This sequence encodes CSVKGGARVTEAFF.

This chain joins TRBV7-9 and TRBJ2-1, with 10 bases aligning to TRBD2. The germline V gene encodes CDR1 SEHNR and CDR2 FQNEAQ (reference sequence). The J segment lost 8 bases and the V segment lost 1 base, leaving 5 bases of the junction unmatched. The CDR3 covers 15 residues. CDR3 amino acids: CASSLEASGSDEQFF. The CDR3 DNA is TGTGCCAGCAGCTTAGAGGCTAGCGGGAGTGATGAGCAGTTCTTC. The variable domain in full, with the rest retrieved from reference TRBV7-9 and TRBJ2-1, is DTGVSQNPRHKITKRGQNVTFRCDPISEHNRLYWYRQTLGQGPEFLTYFQNEAQLEKSRLLSDRFSAERPKGSFSTLEIQRTEQGDSAMYLCASSLEASGSDEQFFGPGTRLTVL.

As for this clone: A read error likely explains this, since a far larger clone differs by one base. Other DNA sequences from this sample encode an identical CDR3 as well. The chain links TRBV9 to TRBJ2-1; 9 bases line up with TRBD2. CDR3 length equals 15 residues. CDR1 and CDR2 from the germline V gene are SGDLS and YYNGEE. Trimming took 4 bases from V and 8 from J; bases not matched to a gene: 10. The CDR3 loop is CASSPRTSGSYEQFF. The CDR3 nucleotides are TGTGCCAGCAGCCCTCGAACTAGCGGGTCTTATGAGCAGTTCTTC.

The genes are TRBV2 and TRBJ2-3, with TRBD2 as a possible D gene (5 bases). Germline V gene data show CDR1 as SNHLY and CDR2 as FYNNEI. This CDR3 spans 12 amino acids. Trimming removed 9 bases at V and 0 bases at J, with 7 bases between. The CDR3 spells CASRTSTDTQYF. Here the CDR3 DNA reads TGTGCCAGTCGGACTAGCACAGATACGCAGTATTTT.